These T cell receptor beta chains were read from a single sample in a study of long-term antiretroviral therapy in people with HIV. Some clones are missing from TCRdb's copy, which holds only in-frame ones; the method was immunoSEQ multiplex PCR. The table records tens of thousands of clones, around 85% of them present only once. This sample comprised unsorted PBMCs, obtained 0.7 years before starting antiretroviral therapy. These receptors all stem from a man aged 25 to 45 with HIV. Each CDR3 is given with its conserved first and last residue. The order of the fields is CDR3 DNA, CDR3 protein, clone size, D gene, J gene, V gene. A D gene is named only where the DNA matches it firmly. Expanded clones are given a class, and other clones once, few, many or no size at all.

CDR3 DNA: TGTGCCAGCAGCCTCAATGGCTACACCTTC; CDR3 protein: CASSLNGYTF; clone size: .; D gene: .; J gene: TRBJ1-2; V gene: TRBV28
CDR3 DNA: TGTGCCAGTAGTACCCCTCGACAGGGATCAAGCAATCAGCCCCAGCATTTT; CDR3 protein: CASSTPRQGSSNQPQHF; clone size: .; D gene: TRBD1; J gene: TRBJ1-5; V gene: TRBV19
CDR3 DNA: TGTGCCAGCAGCCCGACAGGGTCCAATGAAAAACTGTTTTTT; CDR3 protein: CASSPTGSNEKLFF; clone size: .; D gene: TRBD1; J gene: TRBJ1-4; V gene: TRBV5-6
CDR3 DNA: TGTGCCAGCAGCTTACAGGGGTTTAGCAATCAGCCCCAGCATTTT; CDR3 protein: CASSLQGFSNQPQHF; clone size: .; D gene: .; J gene: TRBJ1-5; V gene: TRBV7-9
CDR3 DNA: TGTGCCAGCAGCAACCTTAACTATGGCTACACCTTC; CDR3 protein: CASSNLNYGYTF; clone size: .; D gene: .; J gene: TRBJ1-2; V gene: TRBV7-2
CDR3 DNA: TGTGCCAGTAGTAAGGGGGTGAACACTGAAGCTTTCTTT; CDR3 protein: CASSKGVNTEAFF; clone size: .; D gene: .; J gene: TRBJ1-1; V gene: TRBV19
CDR3 DNA: TGTGCCAGCAGCTTGGTAGGCCCGAACAATGAGCAGTTCTTC; CDR3 protein: CASSLVGPNNEQFF; clone size: .; D gene: .; J gene: TRBJ2-1; V gene: TRBV5-6
CDR3 DNA: TGTGCCAGCAACTCAGGGCCCCCAAATCAGCCCCAGCATTTT; CDR3 protein: CASNSGPPNQPQHF; clone size: once; D gene: .; J gene: TRBJ1-5; V gene: TRBV6-1
CDR3 DNA: TGCGCCAGCAATCTGGGGACATCAAGCTCTGGGGCCAACGTCCTGACTTTC; CDR3 protein: CASNLGTSSSGANVLTF; clone size: .; D gene: .; J gene: TRBJ2-6; V gene: TRBV5-1
CDR3 DNA: TGTGCCAGTCGAAGCCCGGGACAGTCCTACGAGCAGTACTTC; CDR3 protein: CASRSPGQSYEQYF; clone size: few; D gene: TRBD1; J gene: TRBJ2-7; V gene: TRBV19
CDR3 DNA: TGTGCCAGCAGCTTGCGGACTAGCGGGACTACTGGCACCAATGAGCAGTTCTTC; CDR3 protein: CASSLRTSGTTGTNEQFF; clone size: .; D gene: TRBD2; J gene: TRBJ2-1; V gene: TRBV7-8
CDR3 DNA: TGTGCCAGCAGCCTACAGGGCCGTACTAATGAAAAACTGTTTTTT; CDR3 protein: CASSLQGRTNEKLFF; clone size: .; D gene: .; J gene: TRBJ1-4; V gene: TRBV5-4
CDR3 DNA: TGCGCCAGCAGCCAAGACTCAGGAGGCCGGCAGTACTTC; CDR3 protein: CASSQDSGGRQYF; clone size: .; D gene: .; J gene: TRBJ2-7; V gene: TRBV4-3
CDR3 DNA: TGTGCCAGCAGTTACTCGCTTGGACAGGAACTTCCCCTCCACTTT; CDR3 protein: CASSYSLGQELPLHF; clone size: .; D gene: TRBD1; J gene: TRBJ1-6; V gene: TRBV6-5
CDR3 DNA: TGTGCCAGCAGCGTCGGGGGGGGCAATCAGCCCCAGCATTTT; CDR3 protein: CASSVGGGNQPQHF; clone size: .; D gene: .; J gene: TRBJ1-5; V gene: TRBV9
CDR3 DNA: TGTGCCAGCAGCTGGGGGGGGAAGAACTACGAGCAGTACTTC; CDR3 protein: CASSWGGKNYEQYF; clone size: .; D gene: TRBD2; J gene: TRBJ2-7; V gene: TRBV7-2
CDR3 DNA: TGTGCCAGCAGCTTAAACCCAGATACGCAGTATTTT; CDR3 protein: CASSLNPDTQYF; clone size: once; D gene: .; J gene: TRBJ2-3; V gene: TRBV11-2
CDR3 DNA: TGTGCCAGCAGACCCGCGTGGGACAGGGGCTACGAGCAGTACTTC; CDR3 protein: CASRPAWDRGYEQYF; clone size: .; D gene: TRBD1; J gene: TRBJ2-7; V gene: TRBV28
CDR3 DNA: TGTGCCAGCAGCTTACTCAGCACTGAAGCTTTCTTT; CDR3 protein: CASSLLSTEAFF; clone size: .; D gene: .; J gene: TRBJ1-1; V gene: TRBV7-8
CDR3 DNA: TGTGCCAGCAGTTTCCCCGGGGAGCTGTTTTTT; CDR3 protein: CASSFPGELFF; clone size: .; D gene: .; J gene: TRBJ2-2; V gene: TRBV28
CDR3 DNA: TGCGCCAGCAGCCAAGAGCCGGGGCAGGGGTACACTGAAGCTTTCTTT; CDR3 protein: CASSQEPGQGYTEAFF; clone size: .; D gene: .; J gene: TRBJ1-1; V gene: TRBV4-1
CDR3 DNA: TGTGCCAGCAGTTACGTAGGGCAGGGCAATTCACCCCTCCACTTT; CDR3 protein: CASSYVGQGNSPLHF; clone size: .; D gene: .; J gene: TRBJ1-6; V gene: TRBV6-6
CDR3 DNA: TGTGCCAGCAGTCCAAGGGGGCGGGGTGGAAACACCATATATTTT; CDR3 protein: CASSPRGRGGNTIYF; clone size: once; D gene: TRBD1; J gene: TRBJ1-3; V gene: TRBV28
CDR3 DNA: TGCAGCGTTGGAGCGGGAGAACATTCCGAGCAGTACTTC; CDR3 protein: CSVGAGEHSEQYF; clone size: .; D gene: TRBD2; J gene: TRBJ2-7; V gene: TRBV29-1
CDR3 DNA: TGTGCCAGTAGTATAGAACAGGGCAATCAGCCCCAGCATTTT; CDR3 protein: CASSIEQGNQPQHF; clone size: .; D gene: .; J gene: TRBJ1-5; V gene: TRBV19
CDR3 DNA: TGTGCCAGCAGTTTAAGGGGGTACGGCCACAATGAGCAGTTCTTC; CDR3 protein: CASSLRGYGHNEQFF; clone size: .; D gene: .; J gene: TRBJ2-1; V gene: TRBV28
CDR3 DNA: TGTGCCAGCAGCCCCCCGGGGGCGCCCTACAATGAGCAGTTCTTC; CDR3 protein: CASSPPGAPYNEQFF; clone size: .; D gene: .; J gene: TRBJ2-1; V gene: TRBV11-3
CDR3 DNA: TGCGCCAGCAGCCCAGGGACACCTGGGGCCAACGTCCTGACTTTC; CDR3 protein: CASSPGTPGANVLTF; clone size: .; D gene: .; J gene: TRBJ2-6; V gene: TRBV5-1
CDR3 DNA: TGTGCCAGCAGTTATCGGACAGACTGGAACACTGAAGCTTTCTTT; CDR3 protein: CASSYRTDWNTEAFF; clone size: .; D gene: .; J gene: TRBJ1-1; V gene: TRBV6-5
CDR3 DNA: TGTGCCAGCAGTGAAGCCCCTAGGGGTAATGAAAAACTGTTTTTT; CDR3 protein: CASSEAPRGNEKLFF; clone size: .; D gene: .; J gene: TRBJ1-4; V gene: TRBV2
CDR3 DNA: TGTGCCAGCATGAGTCTTTATAATTCACCCCTCCACTTT; CDR3 protein: CASMSLYNSPLHF; clone size: .; D gene: .; J gene: TRBJ1-6; V gene: TRBV28
CDR3 DNA: TGTGCCAGCAGCTTAGAAGGGCTAGCATTATGTGAGCAGTTCTTC; CDR3 protein: CASSLEGLALCEQFF; clone size: .; D gene: .; J gene: TRBJ2-1; V gene: TRBV11-3
CDR3 DNA: TGTGCCATCAGCTTGGGACTAGCGGACAACTACAATGAGCAGTTCTTC; CDR3 protein: CAISLGLADNYNEQFF; clone size: .; D gene: TRBD2; J gene: TRBJ2-1; V gene: TRBV10-3
CDR3 DNA: TGTGCCAGCAGTTCCCAAGGACCGGGGGGCAAAGGTGAAAAACTGTTTTTT; CDR3 protein: CASSSQGPGGKGEKLFF; clone size: .; D gene: .; J gene: TRBJ1-4; V gene: TRBV28
CDR3 DNA: TGTGCCAGCAGTGGACAGCTAATCCGGCAGTACTTC; CDR3 protein: CASSGQLIRQYF; clone size: .; D gene: .; J gene: TRBJ2-7; V gene: TRBV28
CDR3 DNA: TGCGCCAGCAGCTTCGGGGCCGGGGATGGCTACACCTTC; CDR3 protein: CASSFGAGDGYTF; clone size: .; D gene: .; J gene: TRBJ1-2; V gene: TRBV5-1
CDR3 DNA: TGTGCCAGCAGCGTAGATGCTCGAGGACCAGATACGCAGTATTTT; CDR3 protein: CASSVDARGPDTQYF; clone size: .; D gene: .; J gene: TRBJ2-3; V gene: TRBV9
CDR3 DNA: TGCGCCAGCAGCTCACGCGGGGGGGCGGGGGAGACCCAGTACTTC; CDR3 protein: CASSSRGGAGETQYF; clone size: .; D gene: TRBD2; J gene: TRBJ2-5; V gene: TRBV5-1
CDR3 DNA: TGTGCCAGTAGTATAGATGTAGCCCTTGCCTACGAGCAGTACTTC; CDR3 protein: CASSIDVALAYEQYF; clone size: .; D gene: .; J gene: TRBJ2-7; V gene: TRBV19
CDR3 DNA: TGTGCCAGCAGCTCTAGCGGGGGCTACGAGCAGTACTTC; CDR3 protein: CASSSSGGYEQYF; clone size: .; D gene: TRBD2; J gene: TRBJ2-7; V gene: TRBV13
CDR3 DNA: TGTGCCAGCAGCTCCTCCATGGAAAACATTCAGTACTTC; CDR3 protein: CASSSSMENIQYF; clone size: .; D gene: .; J gene: TRBJ2-4; V gene: TRBV7-9
CDR3 DNA: TGTGCCAGCAGCGCGCGGGGGGCTAGCGGGGTTTACGAGCAGTACTTC; CDR3 protein: CASSARGASGVYEQYF; clone size: .; D gene: TRBD2; J gene: TRBJ2-7; V gene: TRBV11-2
CDR3 DNA: TGTGCCAGCAGTAAGGGACGCCGTGACTATGGCTACACCTTC; CDR3 protein: CASSKGRRDYGYTF; clone size: few; D gene: .; J gene: TRBJ1-2; V gene: TRBV2
CDR3 DNA: TGTGCCAGCAGCTGGTGGGACAGGGCCACCGGGGAGCTGTTTTTT; CDR3 protein: CASSWWDRATGELFF; clone size: .; D gene: TRBD1; J gene: TRBJ2-2; V gene: TRBV5-6
CDR3 DNA: TGCGCCAGCAGCTTGGATAGCATCTCCTACGAGCAGTACTTC; CDR3 protein: CASSLDSISYEQYF; clone size: .; D gene: .; J gene: TRBJ2-7; V gene: TRBV5-1
CDR3 DNA: TGTGCCAGCAGCCAAACTCTTCTAACCCGCGAGCAGTACTTC; CDR3 protein: CASSQTLLTREQYF; clone size: .; D gene: .; J gene: TRBJ2-7; V gene: TRBV6-5
CDR3 DNA: TGTGCCAGCAGTGATCCCTGGGCGGGGAGGGGCTACGAGCAGTACTTC; CDR3 protein: CASSDPWAGRGYEQYF; clone size: .; D gene: TRBD2; J gene: TRBJ2-7; V gene: TRBV2
CDR3 DNA: TGTGCCAGCAGTTACGTCCGCGGGGAGCTGTTTTTT; CDR3 protein: CASSYVRGELFF; clone size: .; D gene: .; J gene: TRBJ2-2; V gene: TRBV6-6
CDR3 DNA: TGTGCCAGCACCCCGGTCTCGGGCACGGGGGTGACCCAGTACTTC; CDR3 protein: CASTPVSGTGVTQYF; clone size: .; D gene: .; J gene: TRBJ2-5; V gene: TRBV5-8
CDR3 DNA: TGTGCCAGCAGTTTAGAAGGAGGGGCACACTGGGACTATGGCTACACCTTC; CDR3 protein: CASSLEGGAHWDYGYTF; clone size: once; D gene: .; J gene: TRBJ1-2; V gene: TRBV27
CDR3 DNA: TGTGCCAGCAGTTTAGGGTTTAGCTCCTACAATGAGCAGTTCTTC; CDR3 protein: CASSLGFSSYNEQFF; clone size: .; D gene: .; J gene: TRBJ2-1; V gene: TRBV27